This T cell receptor beta chain emerged from a study of T cells after yellow fever vaccination. In the study overall: SMART-Seq v4 Ultra Low Input prepared libraries from low-cell fractions. Overall study results and limits: Researchers noted that a small share of clonotypes showed up in both CD4 and CD8 compartments. A large majority of primary-vaccination clones showed up again after the booster (roughly 95% CD4, roughly 91% CD8).

On this clonotype itself: The antigen is unknown.

Making TCR cDNA involved 5'RACE template switching, which added UMIs and a universal primer site. From the 5' RACE reads, TCRdb called clonotypes with MiXCR, one entry per CDR3 protein. Seen here are hundreds of thousands of distinct CDR3 sequences, about 19% observed once, and the top ten hold roughly a sixth. CDR3 length: 13 residues. The germline CDR1 and CDR2 sequences are SGHRS and YFSETQ. V lost 4 bases to trimming and J lost 11 bases, with 16 bases between them. The input for sequencing was PBMCs, taken before the yellow fever booster vaccination. This clonotype originated in a man younger than 35 who received the YFV17D yellow fever vaccine. The chain couples TRBV5-1 to TRBJ1-5; D is undetermined. This CDR3 reads CASSRGPQQSQHF. In nucleotides, the CDR3 is TGCGCCAGCAGCCGTGGTCCCCAGCAGTCCCAGCATTTT.